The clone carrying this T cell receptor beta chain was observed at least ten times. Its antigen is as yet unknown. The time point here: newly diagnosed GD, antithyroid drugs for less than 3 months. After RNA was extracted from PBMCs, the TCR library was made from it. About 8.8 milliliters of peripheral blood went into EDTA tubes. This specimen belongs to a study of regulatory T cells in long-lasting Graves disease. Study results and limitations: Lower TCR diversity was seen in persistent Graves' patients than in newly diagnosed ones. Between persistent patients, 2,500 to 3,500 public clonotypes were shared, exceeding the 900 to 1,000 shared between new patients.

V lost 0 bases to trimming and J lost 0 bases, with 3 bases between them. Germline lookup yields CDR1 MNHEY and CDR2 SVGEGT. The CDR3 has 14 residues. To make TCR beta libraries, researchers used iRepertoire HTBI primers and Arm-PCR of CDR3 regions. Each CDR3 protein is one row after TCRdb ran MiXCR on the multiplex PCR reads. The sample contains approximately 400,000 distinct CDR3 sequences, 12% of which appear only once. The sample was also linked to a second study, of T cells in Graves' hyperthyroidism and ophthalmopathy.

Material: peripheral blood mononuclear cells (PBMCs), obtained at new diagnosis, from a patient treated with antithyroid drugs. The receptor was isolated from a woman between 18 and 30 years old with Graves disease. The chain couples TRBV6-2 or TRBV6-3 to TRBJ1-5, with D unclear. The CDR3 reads CASSYSNSNQPQHF. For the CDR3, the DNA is TGTGCCAGCAGTTACTCGAATAGCAATCAGCCCCAGCATTTT.